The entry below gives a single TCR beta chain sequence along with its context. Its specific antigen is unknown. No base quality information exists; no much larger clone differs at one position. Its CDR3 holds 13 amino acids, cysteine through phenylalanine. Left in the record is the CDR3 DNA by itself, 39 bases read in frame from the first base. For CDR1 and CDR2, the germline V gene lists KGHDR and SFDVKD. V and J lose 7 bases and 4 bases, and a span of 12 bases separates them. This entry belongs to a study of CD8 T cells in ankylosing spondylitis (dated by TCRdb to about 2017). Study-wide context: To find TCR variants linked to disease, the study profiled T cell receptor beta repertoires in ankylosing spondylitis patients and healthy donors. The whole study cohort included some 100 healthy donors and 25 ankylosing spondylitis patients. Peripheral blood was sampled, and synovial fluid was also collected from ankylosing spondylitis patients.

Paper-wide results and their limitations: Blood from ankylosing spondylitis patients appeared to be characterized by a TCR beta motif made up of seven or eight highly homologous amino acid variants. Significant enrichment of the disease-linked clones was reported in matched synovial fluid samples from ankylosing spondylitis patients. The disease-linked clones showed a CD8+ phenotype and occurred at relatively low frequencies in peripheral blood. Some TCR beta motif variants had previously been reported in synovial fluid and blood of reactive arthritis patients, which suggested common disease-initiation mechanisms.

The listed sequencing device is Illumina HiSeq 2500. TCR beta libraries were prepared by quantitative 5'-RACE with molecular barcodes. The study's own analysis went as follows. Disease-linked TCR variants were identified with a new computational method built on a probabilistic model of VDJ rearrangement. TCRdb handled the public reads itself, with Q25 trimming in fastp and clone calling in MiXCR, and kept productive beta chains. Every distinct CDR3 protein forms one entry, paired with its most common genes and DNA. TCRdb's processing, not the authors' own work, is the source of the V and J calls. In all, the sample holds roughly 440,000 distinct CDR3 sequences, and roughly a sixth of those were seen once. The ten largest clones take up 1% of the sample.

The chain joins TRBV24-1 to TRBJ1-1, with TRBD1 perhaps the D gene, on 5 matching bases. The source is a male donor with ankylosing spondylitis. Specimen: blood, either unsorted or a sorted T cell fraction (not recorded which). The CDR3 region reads CATRNAGGTEAFF. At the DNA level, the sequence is TGTGCCACCAGAAACGCGGGGGGCACTGAAGCTTTCTTT.